This T cell receptor (beta chain) originates from a study of T cells after posttransplantation cyclophosphamide. Notes on the study in general: Skin or GI-infiltrating T cells shared few TRB sequences with blood.

The CDR3 sequence is 16 residues long. Looked up from germline, CDR1 is MNHEY and CDR2 is SMNVEV (reference sequence). V shed 6 bases and J 1 base; nucleotides not matched to a gene: 9. The method was immunoSEQ multiplex PCR; TCRdb's version includes in-frame clones alone and lacks a portion of them. The repertoire shows approximately 24,000 clones, none seen only once; the top ten take roughly 1.5%. This clone has at least ten counts. Its antigen is not identified. Other DNA sequences within the sample encode an identical CDR3. The rearrangement joins TRBV27 to TRBJ1-1, with TRBD1 matching over 9 bases. The TCR was taken from a man aged 45 to 65 in good health, CMV-negative, and a related stem cell transplant donor. The sequenced sample was PBMCs. DNA of the CDR3: TGTGCCAGCAGCCAATCGACAGGGGGGTCGAACACTGAAGCTTTCTTT. Protein product: CASSQSTGGSNTEAFF.